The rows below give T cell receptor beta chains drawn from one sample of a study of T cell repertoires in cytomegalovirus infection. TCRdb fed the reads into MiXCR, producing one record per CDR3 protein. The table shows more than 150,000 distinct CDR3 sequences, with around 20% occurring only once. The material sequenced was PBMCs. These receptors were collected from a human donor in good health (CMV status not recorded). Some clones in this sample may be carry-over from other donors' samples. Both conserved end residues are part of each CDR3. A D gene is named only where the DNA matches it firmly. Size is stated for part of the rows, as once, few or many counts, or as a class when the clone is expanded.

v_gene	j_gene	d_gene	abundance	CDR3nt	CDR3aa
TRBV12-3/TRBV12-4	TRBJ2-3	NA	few	TGTGCCAGCAGTGGACTGGTTAGGGCAGATACGCAGTATTTT	CASSGLVRADTQYF
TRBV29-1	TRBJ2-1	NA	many	TGCAGCGTTGGATACGTATCGTCGAGGGAGCAGTTCTTC	CSVGYVSSREQFF
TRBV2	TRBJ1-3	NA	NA	TGTGCCCTAGCCTCTGGAAACACCATATATTTT	CALASGNTIYF
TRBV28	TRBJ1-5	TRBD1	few	TGTGCCAGCACCAATTCAGGGGGCGGGCAGCCCCAGCATTTT	CASTNSGGGQPQHF
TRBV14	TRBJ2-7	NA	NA	TGTGCCAGCAGCCAAGATAGGGGACCCACGGAAGAGCAGTACTTC	CASSQDRGPTEEQYF
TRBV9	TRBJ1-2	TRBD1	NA	TGTGCCAGCAGCACCGGGACAGGGCCCTATGGCTACACCTTC	CASSTGTGPYGYTF
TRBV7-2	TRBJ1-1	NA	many	TGTGCCAGCAGCCCGGGACTTCGAAACACTGAAGCTTTCTTT	CASSPGLRNTEAFF
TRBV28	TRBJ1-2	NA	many	TGTGCCAGCAGACCCCCGGACAGCTATGGCTACACCTTC	CASRPPDSYGYTF
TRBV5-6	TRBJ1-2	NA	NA	TGTGCCAGCAGCCGGGAGTATGGCTACACCTTC	CASSREYGYTF
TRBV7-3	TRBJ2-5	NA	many	TGTGCCAGCAGTCCTCGGACCGGAAACCAAGAGACCCAGTACTTC	CASSPRTGNQETQYF
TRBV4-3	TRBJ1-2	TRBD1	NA	TGCGCCAGCAGCCTCTCCTGGGGACAGGGAGGTGGCTACACCTTC	CASSLSWGQGGGYTF
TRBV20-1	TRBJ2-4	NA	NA	TGCAGTGCTAGAGATGCCGGGGCCCGAGTGTTAGCCAAAAACATTCAGTACTTC	CSARDAGARVLAKNIQYF
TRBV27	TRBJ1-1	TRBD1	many	TGTGCCAGCAGTGCCCACAGGGGAGGGAACACTGAAGCTTTCTTT	CASSAHRGGNTEAFF
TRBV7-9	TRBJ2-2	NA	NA	TGTGCCAGCACCACCGGAGTGGGGGGAGTAAACACCGGGGAGCTGTTTTTT	CASTTGVGGVNTGELFF
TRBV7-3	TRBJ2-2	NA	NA	TGTGACAGCAGCTTAGATCGAGTGCCCGGGGAGCTGTTTTTT	CDSSLDRVPGELFF
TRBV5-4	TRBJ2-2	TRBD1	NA	TGTGCCAGCAGCTTGGATCCTGACAGGGGAGCGACCGGGGAGCTGTTTTTT	CASSLDPDRGATGELFF
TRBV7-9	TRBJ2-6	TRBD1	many	TGTGCCAGCAGCCCCTTGGGACAGGCTGGGGCCAACGTCCTGACTTTC	CASSPLGQAGANVLTF
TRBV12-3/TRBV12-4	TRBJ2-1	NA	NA	TGTGCCAGCAGTTTCGGGCTGAACTCCTACAATGAGCAGTTCTTC	CASSFGLNSYNEQFF
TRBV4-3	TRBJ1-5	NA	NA	TGCGCCAGCAGCCAAGATCGGGATGGCAATCAGCCCCAGCATTTT	CASSQDRDGNQPQHF
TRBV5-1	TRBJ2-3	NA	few	TGCGCCAGCAGCTCGAGGACCGAACCTTCTAGCACAGATACGCAGTATTTT	CASSSRTEPSSTDTQYF
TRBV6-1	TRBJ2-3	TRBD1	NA	TGTGCCAGCAGTTTTCCGGGACAGGGTGCCGATACGCAGTATTTT	CASSFPGQGADTQYF
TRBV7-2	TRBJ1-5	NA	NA	TGTGCCAGCAGCTTAGGGCAGGGTCTAAGCAATCAGCCCCAGCATTTT	CASSLGQGLSNQPQHF
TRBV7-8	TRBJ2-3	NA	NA	TGTGCCAGCAGCCCCTTATCAGATACGCAGTATTTT	CASSPLSDTQYF
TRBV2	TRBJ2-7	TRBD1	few	TGTGCCAGCAGGTCGACAGGGAGTTCCTACGAGCAGTACTTC	CASRSTGSSYEQYF
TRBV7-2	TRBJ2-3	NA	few	TGTGCCAGCAGCTTTGGACTCCCAGATACGCAGTATTTT	CASSFGLPDTQYF
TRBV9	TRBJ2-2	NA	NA	TGTGCCAGCAGCTTAACTTCGGGTTGGGCAACTAGGGGCGGGGAGCTGTTTTTT	CASSLTSGWATRGGELFF
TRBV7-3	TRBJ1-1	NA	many	TGTGCCAGCAGCTTAAACGGTATGAACACTGAAGCTTTCTTT	CASSLNGMNTEAFF
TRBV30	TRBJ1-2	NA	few	TGTGCCTGGAGCCTCGGGAAGGGAGGCTACACCTTC	CAWSLGKGGYTF
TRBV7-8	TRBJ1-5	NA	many	TGTGCCAGCAGCCCCCCGGACACGCGCAGGGGGCCCCAGCATTTT	CASSPPDTRRGPQHF
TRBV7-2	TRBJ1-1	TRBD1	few	TGTGCCAGCAGCGTTGACAGGGGGCGAGCTGAAGCTTTCTTT	CASSVDRGRAEAFF
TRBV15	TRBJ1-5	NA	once	TGTGCCTCCAGCAGAGATATTGGCAGGGTCCATCAGCCCCAGCATTTT	CASSRDIGRVHQPQHF
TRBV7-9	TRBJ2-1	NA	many	TGTGCCAGCAGCCCCCAGTGGAGGGTAGGTAAGGACAATGAGCAGTTCTTC	CASSPQWRVGKDNEQFF
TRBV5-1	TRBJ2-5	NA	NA	TGCGCCAGCAGCTTGGTTTTACAGGGTCAAGAGACCCAGTACTTC	CASSLVLQGQETQYF
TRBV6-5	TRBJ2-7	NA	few	TGTGCCAGCAGTTCGCGGACTCCTCCCTACGAGCAGTACTTC	CASSSRTPPYEQYF
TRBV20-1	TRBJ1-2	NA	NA	TGCAGTGCTAGAGGGACAGCCTATCAAGCTAACTATGGCTACACCTTC	CSARGTAYQANYGYTF
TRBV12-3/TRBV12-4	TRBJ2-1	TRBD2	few	TGTGCCAGCAGTCCCAGGACTAGCGGGAGAAGCTCCTACAATGAGCAGTTCTTC	CASSPRTSGRSSYNEQFF
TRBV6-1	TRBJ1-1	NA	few	TGTGCCAGCAGTGAAGGACGGCTGAACACTGAAGCTTTCTTT	CASSEGRLNTEAFF